This T cell receptor beta chain is drawn from a study of metastatic and nonmetastatic thyroid tumors. The overall study: Comparative analysis of repertoires was undertaken across blood and tumor or nodule tissue obtained from malignant and benign thyroid patients.

Whole-study results and caveats: Malignant thyroid tumors reportedly had TCR beta diversity that was significantly higher than in benign nodules, in blood and tumor.

The CDR3 contains 16 residues. The junction had 6 bases not matched to a gene; V was cut back by 2 bases and J by 4 bases. Germline values: CDR1 MRHNA, CDR2 SNTAGT. Original methodology: Building a distant-metastasis classifier for papillary thyroid cancer drew on CDR3 differences across clinicopathological groups. With MiXCR, TCRdb called clones anew from the PCR reads. TCRdb's processing, not the study's, gives the V and J calls here. The table has under 95,000 clones, roughly 8.6% seen once. The sample holds many counts of this clone. The antigen is undetermined. No patient had received any treatment before thyroid surgery.

The chain employs TRBV6-4 and TRBJ2-2; 8 bases map to TRBD1. The sample consisted of blood. This receptor was identified in a female donor with papillary thyroid cancer or a benign thyroid nodule (not recorded which). Some clones in this sample may be carry-over from other donors' samples. The CDR3 reads CASSDTDRGSTGELFF. DNA for the CDR3: TGTGCCAGCAGTGACACCGACAGGGGCAGCACCGGGGAGCTGTTTTTT.